The 6 T cell receptor beta chains in this list originate from one sample, sequenced in a study of PD-L1 blockade in urothelial cancer. Only in-frame clones appear in the TCRdb table, and some are missing; sequencing was by immunoSEQ multiplex PCR. The sample has 100,000 to 150,000 clones; approximately 84% are singletons. Regarding time point: pretreatment peripheral blood. Sequenced material: PBMCs, taken around atezolizumab (anti-PD-L1) treatment. Receptors were obtained from a man aged 45-65 years with urothelial cancer.

The chain has TRBV15 and TRBJ1-5; D gene uncertain. With 0 bases removed from V and 7 bases from J, the gap between germline ends came to 13 bases. Germline V gene lookup returns CDR1 LNHNV and CDR2 YYDKDF (reference sequence). This CDR3 is 15 amino acids long. CDR3 sequence reads: CATSRDPGGGQPQHF. In DNA form, the CDR3 reads TGTGCCACCAGCAGAGATCCGGGCGGAGGACAGCCCCAGCATTTT.

A single count supports this clone. The chain joins TRBV28 to TRBJ2-7; TRBD2 agrees at 16 bases. With 6 bases clipped from V and 5 bases from J, the junction kept 13 bases outside the gene matches. Germline V lookup: CDR1 MDHEN, CDR2 SYDVKM. The CDR3 covers 18 residues. The CDR3 loop reads CASRPLRGTSGRVHEQYF. CDR3 DNA sequence: TGTGCCAGCAGGCCACTGCGCGGGACTAGCGGGAGGGTTCACGAGCAGTACTTC.

The V and J genes are TRBV5-4 and TRBJ1-4; 8 positions agree with TRBD1. The germline V gene has CDR1 SGHNT and CDR2 YYREEE (reference sequence). With 5 bases clipped from V and 5 bases from J, the junction kept 5 bases outside the gene matches. This CDR3 has 14 amino acids. Here the CDR3 DNA reads TGTGCCAGCAGACCAGGGGGCTCGAATGAAAAACTGTTTTTT. Translated, it gives CASRPGGSNEKLFF.

This rearrangement joins TRBV7-9 to TRBJ1-1; 7 bases line up with TRBD1. Germline values: CDR1 SEHNR, CDR2 FQNEAQ (reference sequence). This CDR3 is 14 amino acids long. The V and J ends lost 6 bases and 0 bases, in that order; junction bases with no gene match: 4. CDR3 sequence: CASRRQGVNTEAFF. CDR3 nucleotides: TGTGCCAGCAGGCGACAGGGCGTGAACACTGAAGCTTTCTTT. The entire variable domain, with the rest obtained from reference TRBV7-9 and TRBJ1-1, is as follows: DTGVSQNPRHKITKRGQNVTFRCDPISEHNRLYWYRQTLGQGPEFLTYFQNEAQLEKSRLLSDRFSAERPKGSFSTLEIQRTEQGDSAMYLCASRRQGVNTEAFFGQGTRLTVV.

This clone appeared a single time. V usage is TRBV9 and J usage is TRBJ2-1; 8 nucleotides align to TRBD2. Germline trimming cut 3 bases from V and 6 bases from J; bases unmatched to any gene: 11. The CDR3 spans 16 residues. Germline CDR1 SGDLS, CDR2 YYNGEE. CDR3 protein: CASSARGLALINEQFF. CDR3 DNA: TGTGCCAGCAGCGCCAGAGGACTAGCCCTAATCAATGAGCAGTTCTTC.

V gene TRBV18 combines with J gene TRBJ2-3; D call uncertain. From germline, CDR1 is KGHSH and CDR2 LQKENI. Trimming pared 2 bases from V and 4 bases from J, leaving 10 bases between. The CDR3 consists of 14 residues. The CDR3 region is CASSPSPSPDTQYF. For the CDR3, the DNA is TGTGCCAGCTCACCATCGCCTAGTCCAGATACGCAGTATTTT.